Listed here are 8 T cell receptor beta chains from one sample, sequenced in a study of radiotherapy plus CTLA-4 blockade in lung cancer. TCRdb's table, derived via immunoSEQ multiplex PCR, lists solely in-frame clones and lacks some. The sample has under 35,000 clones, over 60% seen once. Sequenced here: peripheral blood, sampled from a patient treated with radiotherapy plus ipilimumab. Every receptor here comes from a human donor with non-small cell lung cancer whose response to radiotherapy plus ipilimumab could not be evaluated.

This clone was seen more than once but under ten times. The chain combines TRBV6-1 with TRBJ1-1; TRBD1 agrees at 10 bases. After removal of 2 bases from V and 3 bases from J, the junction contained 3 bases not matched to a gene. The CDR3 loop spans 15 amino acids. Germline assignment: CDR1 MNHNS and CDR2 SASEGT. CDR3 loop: CASSELGTGDTEAFF. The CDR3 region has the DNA TGTGCCAGCAGTGAACTAGGGACAGGGGACACTGAAGCTTTCTTT.

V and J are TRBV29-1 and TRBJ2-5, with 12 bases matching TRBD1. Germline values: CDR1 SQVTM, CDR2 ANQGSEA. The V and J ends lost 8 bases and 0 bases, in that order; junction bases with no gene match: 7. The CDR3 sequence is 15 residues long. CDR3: CSLAGDRGHQETQYF. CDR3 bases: TGCAGCCTCGCGGGGGACAGGGGGCACCAAGAGACCCAGTACTTC.

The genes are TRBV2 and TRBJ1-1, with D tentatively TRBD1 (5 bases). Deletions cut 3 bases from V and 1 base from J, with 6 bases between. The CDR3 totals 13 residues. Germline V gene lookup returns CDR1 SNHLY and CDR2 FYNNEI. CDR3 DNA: TGTGCCAGCAGTGACCAGGGGAACACTGAAGCTTTCTTT. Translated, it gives CASSDQGNTEAFF. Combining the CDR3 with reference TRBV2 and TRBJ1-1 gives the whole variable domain EPEVTQTPSHQVTQMGQEVILRCVPISNHLYFYWYRQILGQKVEFLVSFYNNEISEKSEIFDDQFSVERPDGSNFTLKIRSTKLEDSAMYFCASSDQGNTEAFFGQGTRLTVV.

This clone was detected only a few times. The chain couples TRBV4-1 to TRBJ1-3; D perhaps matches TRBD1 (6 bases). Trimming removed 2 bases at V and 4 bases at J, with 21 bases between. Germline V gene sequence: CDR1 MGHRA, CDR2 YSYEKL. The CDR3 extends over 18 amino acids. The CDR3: CASSQLGLKQGIGNTIYF. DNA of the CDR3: TGCGCCAGCAGCCAACTGGGCTTGAAACAGGGAATCGGAAACACCATATATTTT.

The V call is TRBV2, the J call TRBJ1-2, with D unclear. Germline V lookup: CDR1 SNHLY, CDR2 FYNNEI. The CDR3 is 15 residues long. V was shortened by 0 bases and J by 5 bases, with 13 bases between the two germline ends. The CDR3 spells CASSEAELTSYGYTF. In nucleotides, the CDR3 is TGTGCCAGCAGTGAAGCTGAGTTAACGAGTTATGGCTACACCTTC.

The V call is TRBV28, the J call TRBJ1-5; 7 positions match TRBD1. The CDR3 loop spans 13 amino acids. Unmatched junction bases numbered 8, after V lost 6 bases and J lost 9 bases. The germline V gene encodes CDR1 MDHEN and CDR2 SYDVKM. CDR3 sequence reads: CASRSRGSGPQHF. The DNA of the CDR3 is TGTGCCAGCAGATCCAGGGGGTCCGGGCCCCAGCATTTT.

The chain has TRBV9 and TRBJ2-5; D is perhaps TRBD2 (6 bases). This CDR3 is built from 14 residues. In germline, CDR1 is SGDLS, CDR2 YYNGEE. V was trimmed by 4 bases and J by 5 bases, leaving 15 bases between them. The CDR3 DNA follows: TGTGCCAGCAGCCATGGACGGGAGTGGGAGACCCAGTACTTC. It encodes CASSHGREWETQYF.

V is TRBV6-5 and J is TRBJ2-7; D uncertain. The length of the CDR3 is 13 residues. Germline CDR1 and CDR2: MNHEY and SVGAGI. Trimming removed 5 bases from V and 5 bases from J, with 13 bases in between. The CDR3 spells CASSDRYADEQYF. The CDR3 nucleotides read TGTGCCAGCAGTGATCGCTACGCGGACGAGCAGTACTTC.